The present T cell receptor beta chain was sequenced within a study of T cells after yellow fever vaccination. The TCR cDNA carried a universal primer site and UMIs from 5'RACE template switching. From the 5' RACE reads, TCRdb called clonotypes with MiXCR, one entry per CDR3 protein. The top ten hold around 0.49% of the sample, which has around 300,000 distinct CDR3 sequences, 10% to 15% seen once. The CDR3 contains 15 residues. The V gene's germline CDR1 is MNHEY and CDR2 SVGAGI. V gave up 0 bases and J gave up 2 bases, with 10 bases separating them. Overall study findings and caveats: Secondary responses were weaker yet peaked faster, day 5 versus 15.

Comments on this clonotype: Its antigen is still unknown.

This chain connects TRBV6-5 to TRBJ1-2; TRBD1 is a possible D gene (5 bases). The receptor was isolated from a man under 40 who received the YFV17D yellow fever vaccine. The sequenced sample was CD4+ T cells sorted from PBMCs, obtained 45 days after the yellow fever booster vaccination. The CDR3, as DNA: TGTGCCAGCAGTTACTCCTGGCAGGGCAACTATGGCTACACCTTC. Protein sequence: CASSYSWQGNYGYTF.